This entry describes one TCR beta chain. The data were obtained in a study of blood T cell repertoires in COVID-19. At the level of the study: Whether acute or convalescent, the COVID-19 samples came from the United States, Italy and Spain.

The table came from immunoSEQ multiplex PCR; TCRdb's copy has only in-frame clones and leaves some out. The repertoire consists of 75,000 to 90,000 clones, with 75% to 85% occurring once and the leading ten covering around 33%. The length of the CDR3 is 16 residues. The V and J genes are TRBV21-1 and TRBJ2-7; TRBD1 is the table's D call and was not checked against the DNA. TRBV21-1 is marked as a pseudogene. Sequenced sample: peripheral blood. This sequence originates from a man aged 55 to 70 with COVID-19, enrolled during active disease. The DNA of the CDR3 is TGTGCCAGCACTATCCCCGGGTGGCAGGGGGCTTACGAGCAGTACTTC. Its translation: CASTIPGWQGAYEQYF.